The subject of this entry is one TCR beta chain. These data originate in a study of blood T cell repertoires in COVID-19. Study as a whole: Material from acute and convalescent COVID-19 was sourced from the United States, Italy and Spain. From T cells, B-cell-depleted T cells, or PBMCs came the material, which was cDNA or gDNA.

The protocol was immunoSEQ multiplex PCR, while the TCRdb copy is restricted to in-frame clones and leaves out a portion. The table lists some 670,000 clones, 85% to 90% of them singletons. V was cut by 5 bases and J by 7 bases, with 23 bases left in between. Looked up from germline, CDR1 is SGHVS and CDR2 is FQNEAQ. This CDR3 region has 16 residues. This receptor was identified in a woman aged 18-30 years with acute or convalescent COVID-19. This sequence joins TRBV7-8 and TRBJ1-2, with D maybe TRBD1 (5 bases). The sequencing input was peripheral blood. CDR3 nucleotide sequence: TGTGCCAGCAGCACTCCCCCTGCGAGCAGGGAATTTGGCTACACCTTC. This codes for CASSTPPASREFGYTF.